This passage covers 2 T cell receptor beta chains from one sample sequenced in a study of CD8 T cells in Susac syndrome. Reverse transcription used about 0.45 to 1 ug RNA and random hexamers. One entry per CDR3 protein results from TCRdb running MiXCR on the immunoSEQ multiplex PCR reads. The sample has around 170,000 distinct CDR3 sequences; roughly 95% are singletons. The source material was CD4+ T cells from PBMCs. These receptors all come from a human donor with Susac syndrome.

The chain is built from TRBV5-1 and TRBJ2-5; D may be TRBD1 (6 bases). Trimming removed 0 bases at V and 2 bases at J, with 8 bases between. Per germline, CDR1 SGHRS and CDR2 YFSETQ. The length of the CDR3 is 14 residues. CDR3 protein: CASSLGRGQETQYF. CDR3 coding DNA: TGCGCCAGCAGCTTGGGCAGGGGACAAGAGACCCAGTACTTC.

This clonotype has a single count. The rearrangement links TRBV20-1 to TRBJ2-7, with D possibly being TRBD1 (6 bases). V was cut by 3 bases and J by 3 bases, with 9 bases left in between. CDR3 length equals 12 residues. Germline assignment: CDR1 DFQATT and CDR2 SNEGSKA (reference sequence). This chain's CDR3 is CSARGHIYEQYF. CDR3 nucleotides: TGCAGTGCTAGGGGACACATCTACGAGCAGTACTTC.